Shown below are 19 T cell receptor beta chains from a single sample sequenced in a study of blood T cells in healthy people across ages. Alongside a J-beta primer mix, a sample-barcoded 5' primer served in a second PCR lasting roughly 7 to 11 cycles. TCRdb re-derived calls from the 5' RACE reads in MiXCR, one entry per CDR3 protein. The sample shows some 710,000 distinct CDR3 sequences, over 20% of them seen only once. The sequenced sample was blood. All receptors come from a man aged 65-85 years in good health.

The chain links TRBV13 to TRBJ1-1, with D unresolved. The CDR3 loop spans 14 amino acids. V dropped 3 bases and J dropped 4 bases, with 12 bases sitting between them. Germline CDR1 PRHDT, CDR2 FYEKMQ (reference sequence). The CDR3 bases are TGTGCCAGCAGCTTGCGGGAACCGGGCACTGAAGCTTTCTTT. Translated: CASSLREPGTEAFF.

This clonotype has more than one count but fewer than ten. The genes are TRBV18 and TRBJ2-1, with 7 nucleotides matching TRBD2. V lost 2 bases, J lost 8 bases, and 12 bases stayed unmatched. This CDR3 has 16 amino acids. Germline V CDR1 and CDR2: KGHSH, LQKENI. In nucleotides, the CDR3 is TGTGCCAGCTCACCAGGGGCGGGAGTGCGGGGCGATGAGCAGTTCTTC. It yields the protein CASSPGAGVRGDEQFF.

The gene calls are TRBV7-2 and TRBJ1-5, with 9 bases fitting TRBD1. After removal of 1 base from V and 0 bases from J, the junction contained 4 bases not matched to a gene. The CDR3 totals 17 residues. In germline, CDR1 is SGHTA, CDR2 FQGNSA. For the CDR3, the DNA is TGTGCCAGCAGCTTAGTGGACAGGGGACTTAGCAATCAGCCCCAGCATTTT. Translated, it gives CASSLVDRGLSNQPQHF.

This clonotype was picked up a small number of times. V is TRBV7-2 and J is TRBJ2-5, with a weak D call TRBD1 (6 bases). There are 15 residues in the CDR3. Trimming pared 1 base from V and 2 bases from J, leaving 11 bases between. Germline V gives CDR1 SGHTA, CDR2 FQGNSA. The DNA of the CDR3 is TGTGCCAGCAGCTTAGAGGCTAGGGGGCAAGAGACCCAGTACTTC. It yields the protein CASSLEARGQETQYF.

Here the CDR3 reads CAWSEGTVSEQYV. The CDR3 DNA reads as TGTGCCTGGAGTGAGGGAACCGTATCTGAGCAGTACGTC. The rearrangement joins TRBV30 to TRBJ2-1; D uncertain. Near its end, the DNA agrees better with TRBJ2-7, so the J call may be wrong. CDR1 and CDR2 from the germline V gene are GTSNPN and SVGIG (reference sequence). The CDR3 runs to 13 residues.

This clonotype was seen more than once but under ten times. The chain uses TRBV27 and TRBJ2-5, with 9 bases identical to TRBD1. CDR1 and CDR2 from the germline V gene are MNHEY and SMNVEV (reference sequence). The CDR3 consists of 15 residues. Trimming at V came to 3 bases and at J to 2 bases, leaving 4 bases not matched to a gene. CDR3: CASSLDRGPQETQYF. CDR3 nucleotide sequence: TGTGCCAGCAGTTTGGACAGGGGACCACAAGAGACCCAGTACTTC.

This clonotype was seen a handful of times. This sequence joins TRBV12-3 or TRBV12-4 and TRBJ2-5; TRBD1 agrees at 8 bases. The better agreement between TRBJ2-7 and the DNA end casts doubt on the J call. This CDR3 is 14 amino acids long. CDR3 in amino acids: CASSFRGQAYEQYF. CDR3 DNA sequence: TGTGCCAGCTCTTTCCGGGGACAGGCCTACGAGCAGTACTTC.

This rearrangement joins TRBV19 to TRBJ2-3, with D perhaps TRBD2 (7 bases). Germline CDR1 LNHDA, CDR2 SQIVND (reference sequence). With 7 bases removed from V and 10 bases from J, the gap between germline ends came to 18 bases. This CDR3 is 13 amino acids long. Here the CDR3 reads CASTTKGGIAQYF. The CDR3 DNA is TGTGCCAGTACTACAAAGGGGGGGATAGCGCAGTATTTT.

The sample holds a few counts of this clonotype. The CDR3 sequence is CASSLLQGDYTF. The CDR3, as DNA: TGTGCCAGCAGCCTTCTACAGGGCGACTACACCTTC. This chain uses TRBV13 with TRBJ1-2; D possibly corresponds to TRBD1 (6 bases). Trimming pared 5 bases from V and 10 bases from J, leaving 14 bases between. Germline V gene lookup returns CDR1 PRHDT and CDR2 FYEKMQ (reference sequence). The CDR3 runs to 12 residues.

About this clonotype itself: Just one base apart from a much larger clone, this may be a read error. The genes are TRBV4-1 and TRBJ1-5; D is perhaps TRBD1 (5 bases). The length of the CDR3 is 16 residues. Germline values: CDR1 MGHRA, CDR2 YSYEKL. V was clipped by 0 bases and J by 6 bases, with 15 bases between them. CDR3 protein: CASSQDWDSVGQPQHF. The DNA for the CDR3 is TGCGCCAGCAGCCAAGATTGGGACTCAGTCGGTCAGCCCCAGCATTTT.

The chain employs TRBV28 and TRBJ2-1; 7 bases are shared with TRBD1. The CDR3 extends over 15 amino acids. Germline CDR1 reads MDHEN; CDR2 reads SYDVKM. Trimming removed 8 bases from V and 7 bases from J; junction bases left unmatched: 14. CDR3 amino acids: CASLGVDRIRNEQFF. In nucleotides, the CDR3 is TGTGCCAGCCTTGGGGTGGACAGGATAAGGAATGAGCAGTTCTTC.

The chain uses TRBV25-1 and TRBJ2-4; D is tentatively TRBD1 or TRBD2 (6 bases each). Deletions cut 3 bases from V and 8 bases from J, with 14 bases between. Per the germline V gene, CDR1 is MGHDK and CDR2 is SYGVNS. This CDR3 has 14 residues. The CDR3 nucleotides are TGTGCCAGCAGTGAGGGGGGCCTGAGGGACATTCAGTACTTC. Translating gives CASSEGGLRDIQYF.

There are a few counts of this clonotype. The rearrangement links TRBV5-1 to TRBJ2-2; D call uncertain. The germline gives CDR1 SGHRS, CDR2 YFSETQ. V lost 1 base and J 3 bases, leaving 7 bases between the germline ends. This CDR3 region has 14 residues. The chain's CDR3 is CASSLLFDTGELFF. The CDR3 DNA is TGCGCCAGCAGCTTGCTTTTTGACACCGGGGAGCTGTTTTTT.

This clonotype has just a few counts. The CDR3 loop is CASSSLTGGGTDTQYF. In DNA form, the CDR3 reads TGCGCCAGCAGCTCACTCACAGGGGGCGGCACAGATACGCAGTATTTT. This chain uses TRBV5-1 with TRBJ2-3; 9 nucleotides agree with TRBD1. CDR1 is SGHRS and CDR2 is YFSETQ in the germline V gene. The trim removed 3 bases at V and 1 base at J, leaving 6 bases unmatched. CDR3 size: 16 residues. The full variable domain, with the rest looked up from reference TRBV5-1 and TRBJ2-3, is KAGVTQTPRYLIKTRGQQVTLSCSPISGHRSVSWYQQTPGQGLQFLFEYFSETQRNKGNFPGRFSGRQFSNSRSEMNVSTLELGDSALYLCASSSLTGGGTDTQYFGPGTRLTVL.

In regard to this clonotype: A junction boundary mismatches the germline segment, possibly from a read error. V and J are TRBV14 and TRBJ2-7; D is unclear. Germline lookup yields CDR1 SGHDN and CDR2 FVKESK. The CDR3 spans 13 residues. The CDR3 DNA follows: TGTGCCAGCAGCCAGAGACGTTCCTACGAGCAGCACTTC. The encoded protein is CASSQRRSYEQHF. The full variable domain, its missing parts supplied by reference TRBV14 and TRBJ2-7, is EAGVTQFPSHSVIEKGQTVTLRCDPISGHDNLYWYRRVMGKEIKFLLHFVKESKQDESGMPNNRFLAERTGGTYSTLKVQPAELEDSGVYFCASSQRRSYEQHFGPGTRLTVT.

A few counts support this clonotype. CDR3 amino acids: CASSSGLAGPTEQFF. The CDR3 bases are TGTGCCAGCAGCTCGGGACTAGCGGGACCGACGGAGCAGTTCTTC. The chain links TRBV11-3 to TRBJ2-1, with 13 bases matching TRBD2. The V gene's germline CDR1 is SGHNT and CDR2 YENEEA. Trimming cost V 4 bases and J 10 bases; bases outside gene matches: 7. The CDR3 runs to 15 residues.

V gene TRBV6-6 combines with J gene TRBJ1-2; 8 positions match TRBD1. V dropped 0 bases and J dropped 2; count of bases not matched to a gene: 5. The CDR3 runs to 16 residues. Germline V gene sequence: CDR1 MNHNY, CDR2 SVGAGI (reference sequence). This CDR3 reads CASSYSWTGWNYGYTF. The CDR3 nucleotides are TGTGCCAGCAGTTACTCGTGGACAGGGTGGAACTATGGCTACACCTTC.

The rearrangement joins TRBV10-3 to TRBJ1-2; 9 positions match TRBD1. Germline CDR1 and CDR2: ENHRY and SYGVKD. The J segment lost 8 bases and the V segment lost 2 bases, leaving 3 bases of the junction unmatched. This CDR3 has 13 residues. The chain's CDR3 is CAISEGDRDGYTF. The CDR3 nucleotides are TGTGCCATCAGTGAGGGGGACAGGGACGGCTACACCTTC.

The rearrangement links TRBV5-1 to TRBJ2-7; no clear D. CDR1 is SGHRS and CDR2 is YFSETQ in the germline V gene. Trimming stripped 3 bases from V and 4 bases from J, with 11 bases between. The CDR3 is 13 residues long. CDR3 sequence (DNA): TGCGCCAGCAGCTCGGTAGAGGCTTACGAGCAGTACTTC. This sequence encodes CASSSVEAYEQYF.